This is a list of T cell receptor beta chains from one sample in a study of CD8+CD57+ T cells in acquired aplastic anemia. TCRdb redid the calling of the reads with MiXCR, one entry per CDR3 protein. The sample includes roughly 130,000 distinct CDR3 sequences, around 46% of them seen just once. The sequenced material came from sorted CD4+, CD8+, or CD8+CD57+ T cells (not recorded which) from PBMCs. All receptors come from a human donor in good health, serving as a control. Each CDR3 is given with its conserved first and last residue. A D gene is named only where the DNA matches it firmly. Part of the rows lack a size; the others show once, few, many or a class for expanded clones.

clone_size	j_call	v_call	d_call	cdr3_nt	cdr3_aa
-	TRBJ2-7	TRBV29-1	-	TGCAGTGCTACACCCCTAGCGCGGTCCTACGAGCAGTACTTC	CSATPLARSYEQYF
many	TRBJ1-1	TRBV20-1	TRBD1	TGCAGTGCTAGAAACCGGACAGGTGAAGGTGAAGCTTTCTTT	CSARNRTGEGEAFF
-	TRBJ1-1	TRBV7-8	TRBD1	TGTGCCAGCAGCCAAAGCCGGGACAGGGCGAACACTGAAGCTTTCTTT	CASSQSRDRANTEAFF
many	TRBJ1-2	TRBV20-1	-	TGCAGTGCTCCGCAGGGTGCCTATGGCTACACCTTC	CSAPQGAYGYTF
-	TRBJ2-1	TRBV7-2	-	TGTGCCAGCAGCCCCGACTCGACCACCTACAATGAGCAGTTCTTC	CASSPDSTTYNEQFF
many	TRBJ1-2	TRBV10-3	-	TGTGCCATCAGTGAGTCGTGGGGGGGTCATGGCTACACCTTC	CAISESWGGHGYTF
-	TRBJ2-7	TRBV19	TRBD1	TGTGCCACTAGAACCACCGGGACAGGGAACTACGAGCAGTACTTC	CATRTTGTGNYEQYF
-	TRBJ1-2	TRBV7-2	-	TGCGCCAGCAGCCAAGTAAGCTATGGCTACACCTTC	CASSQVSYGYTF
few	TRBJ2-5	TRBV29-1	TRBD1	TGCAGCCTCACCACTTGGGACAGGGTTTCAAAGACCCAGTACTTC	CSLTTWDRVSKTQYF
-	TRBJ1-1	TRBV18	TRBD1	TGTGCCAGCTCACCGACAGGGGGGATATCAAACACTGAAGCTTTCTTT	CASSPTGGISNTEAFF
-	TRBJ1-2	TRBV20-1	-	TGCAGTGCTAGAGATCAGACTTTTAACTATGGCTACACCTTC	CSARDQTFNYGYTF
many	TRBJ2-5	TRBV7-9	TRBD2	TGTGCCAGCAGCTCCGGGACTAGCGGTCAAGAGACCCAGTACTTC	CASSSGTSGQETQYF
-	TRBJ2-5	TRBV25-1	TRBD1	TGTGCCAGCAGTGAGACGACAGGGCCCATCCAAGAGACCCAGTACTTC	CASSETTGPIQETQYF
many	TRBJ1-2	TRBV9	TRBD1	TGTGCCAGCAGCGCTGGGACAGGGGGCGCTGAGGACTATGGCTACACCTTC	CASSAGTGGAEDYGYTF
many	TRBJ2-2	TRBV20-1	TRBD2	TGCAGTGCTCCCAACCGGGGGGCGAACACCGGGGAGCTGTTTTTT	CSAPNRGANTGELFF
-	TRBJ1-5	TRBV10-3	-	TGTGCCGTCAGTGAGTCTGCAGGGCATAGCAATCAGCCCCAGCATTTT	CAVSESAGHSNQPQHF
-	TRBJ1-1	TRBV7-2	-	TGTGCCAGCCTAGGACAGTGGAACACTGAAGCTTTCTTT	CASLGQWNTEAFF
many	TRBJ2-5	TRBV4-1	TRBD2	TGCGCCAGCAGCCAAGAAAGACTGCGGGGGATGGGAGAGACCCAGTACTTC	CASSQERLRGMGETQYF
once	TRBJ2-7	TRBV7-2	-	TGTGCCAGCAGCTTAGGGGCAGACGAGCAGTACTTC	CASSLGADEQYF
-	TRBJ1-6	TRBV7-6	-	TGTGCCAGCAGCTTAGAGATCCCAGTTGGGGGAATATATAATTCACCCCTCCACTTT	CASSLEIPVGGIYNSPLHF
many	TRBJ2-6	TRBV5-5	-	TGTGCCAGCAGCTATTACACCTCTGGGGCCAACGTCCTGACTTTC	CASSYYTSGANVLTF
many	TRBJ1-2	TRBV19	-	TGTGCCAGTAGTATTGGGGGGGCGCAGAGCTATGGCTACACCTTC	CASSIGGAQSYGYTF
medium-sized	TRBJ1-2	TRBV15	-	TGTGCCACCAGCAGACAGGAGAACTATGGCTACACCTTC	CATSRQENYGYTF
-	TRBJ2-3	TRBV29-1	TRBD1	TGCAGCGCCGCGACAGGGGGCACAGATACGCAGTATTTT	CSAATGGTDTQYF
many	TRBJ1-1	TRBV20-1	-	TGCAGTGCTAGAGGGGGGGCGAACACTGAAGCTTTCTTT	CSARGGANTEAFF
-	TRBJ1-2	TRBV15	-	TGTGCCACCAGCAGAGGCCAGGGGCTTGGCTACACCTTC	CATSRGQGLGYTF
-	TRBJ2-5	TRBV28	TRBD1	TGTGCCAGCAGTCGGGGACAGGCACGGGAGACCCAGTACTTC	CASSRGQARETQYF
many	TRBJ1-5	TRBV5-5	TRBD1	TGTGCCAGCAGCAGAGGGACAGGGGGCAATCAGCCCCAGCATTTT	CASSRGTGGNQPQHF
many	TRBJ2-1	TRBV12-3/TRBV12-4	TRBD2	TGTGCCAGCAGTTTACAGGCGGGGGGTGGTAATGAGCAGTTCTTC	CASSLQAGGGNEQFF
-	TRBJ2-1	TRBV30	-	TGTGCCTGGAGTGTACATTCCTACGATGAGCAGTTCTTC	CAWSVHSYDEQFF
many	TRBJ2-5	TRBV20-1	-	TGCAGTGCTAGCCGGAAAGAGACCCAGTACTTC	CSASRKETQYF
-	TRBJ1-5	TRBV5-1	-	TGCGCCAGCAGCTTGGGGGAGGGCAAAGATCAGCCCCAGCATTTT	CASSLGEGKDQPQHF
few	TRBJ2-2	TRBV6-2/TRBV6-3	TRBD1	TGTGCCAGCAGTCACTCCGCCTCCGGGACAGGGAGGGTTGAGGAGCTGTTTTTT	CASSHSASGTGRVEELFF
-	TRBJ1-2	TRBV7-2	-	TGTGCCAGCAGCCTCTTCCGGGAGTCCGCTGGCTACACCTTC	CASSLFRESAGYTF
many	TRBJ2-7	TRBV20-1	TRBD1	TGCAGTGCTGGGGAAACAGGGGTTTTCCACGAGCAGTACTTC	CSAGETGVFHEQYF
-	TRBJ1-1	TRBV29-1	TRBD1	TGCAGCGCCTGGACCGGGGACAGGGGTCTTGAAGCTTTCTTT	CSAWTGDRGLEAFF
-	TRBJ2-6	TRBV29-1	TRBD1	TGCAGCGTTGGACAGGGGGACGGGGCCAACGTCCTGACTTTC	CSVGQGDGANVLTF
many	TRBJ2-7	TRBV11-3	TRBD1	TGTGCCAGCAGCCCAGGGGGCCAAGACGGCGAGCAGTACTTC	CASSPGGQDGEQYF
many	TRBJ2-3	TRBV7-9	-	TGTGCCAGCAGCTCAGACACGATAGATACGCAGTATTTT	CASSSDTIDTQYF
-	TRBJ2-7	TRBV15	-	TGTGCCACCAGCAGAGATCGGACAGCAGCCTACGAGCAGTACTTC	CATSRDRTAAYEQYF
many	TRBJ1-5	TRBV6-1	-	TGTGCCAGCAGTGTGGGGGCTTCCAATCAGCCCCAGCATTTT	CASSVGASNQPQHF
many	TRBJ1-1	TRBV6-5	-	TGTGCCAGCAGTAAGCCTCCACGCGGGGACACTGAAGCTTTCTTT	CASSKPPRGDTEAFF
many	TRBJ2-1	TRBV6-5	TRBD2	TGTGCCAGCAGTTACGCCGGGGGGGCTTATGAGCAGTTCTTC	CASSYAGGAYEQFF
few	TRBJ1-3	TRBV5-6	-	TGTGCCAGCAGCTTTGATGGCGGACCCTACTCTGGAAACACCATATATTTT	CASSFDGGPYSGNTIYF
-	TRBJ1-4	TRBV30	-	TGTGCCTGGGAACGACAGGCTAATGAAAAACTGTTTTTT	CAWERQANEKLFF